These T cell receptor beta chains were read from a single sample in a study of T cells in Graves' hyperthyroidism and ophthalmopathy. TCRdb itself ran the multiplex PCR reads through MiXCR, one entry per CDR3 protein. The table has around 300,000 distinct CDR3 sequences, over 20% seen once. The sequenced material came from blood. The origin of the receptors is a man younger than 45 with Graves' ophthalmopathy. CDR3s include the opening cysteine and the closing phenylalanine or tryptophan. Each record gives: D gene, V gene, CDR3 length, clone size, J gene, CDR3 protein, CDR3 DNA. D genes are given only for firm matches. Size values are once, few and many counts, or a class for expanded clones, and some rows have none.

d_call: TRBD1; v_call: TRBV20-1; cdr3_length: 13; clone_size: .; j_call: TRBJ1-6; cdr3_aa: CSAIKTGDSPLHF; cdr3_nt: TGCAGTGCTATAAAGACAGGGGATTCACCCCTCCACTTT
d_call: .; v_call: TRBV30; cdr3_length: 13; clone_size: many; j_call: TRBJ1-6; cdr3_aa: CAWSKDSLSPLHF; cdr3_nt: TGTGCCTGGAGCAAGGACAGCCTCTCACCCCTCCACTTT
d_call: .; v_call: TRBV30; cdr3_length: 14; clone_size: many; j_call: TRBJ2-7; cdr3_aa: CAWTELLGAREQYF; cdr3_nt: TGTGCCTGGACTGAGCTCTTAGGGGCACGAGAGCAGTACTTC
d_call: .; v_call: TRBV30; cdr3_length: 14; clone_size: .; j_call: TRBJ2-1; cdr3_aa: CAWSRSLSYNEQFF; cdr3_nt: TGTGCCTGGAGTAGAAGCCTCTCCTACAATGAGCAGTTCTTC
d_call: .; v_call: TRBV13; cdr3_length: 11; clone_size: once; j_call: TRBJ2-7; cdr3_aa: CASRGNNEQYF; cdr3_nt: TGTGCCAGCCGAGGTAACAATGAGCAGTACTTC
d_call: TRBD2; v_call: TRBV10-3; cdr3_length: 17; clone_size: few; j_call: TRBJ2-5; cdr3_aa: CAISESSSGGPQETQYF; cdr3_nt: TGTGCCATCAGTGAGTCCAGTTCGGGAGGGCCCCAAGAGACCCAGTACTTC
d_call: TRBD1; v_call: TRBV6-1; cdr3_length: 14; clone_size: few; j_call: TRBJ2-1; cdr3_aa: CATTSGQGGNEQFF; cdr3_nt: TGTGCCACTACTTCGGGACAGGGCGGGAATGAGCAGTTCTTC
d_call: TRBD2; v_call: TRBV2; cdr3_length: 16; clone_size: many; j_call: TRBJ2-1; cdr3_aa: CASSITWTSGVNEQFF; cdr3_nt: TGTGCCAGCAGTATAACTTGGACTAGCGGTGTCAATGAGCAGTTCTTC
d_call: .; v_call: TRBV7-3; cdr3_length: 15; clone_size: many; j_call: TRBJ2-3; cdr3_aa: CASSSAGANTDTQYF; cdr3_nt: TGTGCCAGCAGTTCGGCGGGGGCCAACACAGATACGCAGTATTTT
d_call: .; v_call: TRBV13; cdr3_length: 14; clone_size: few; j_call: TRBJ1-5; cdr3_aa: CASSLGSRDSPQHF; cdr3_nt: TGTGCCAGCAGCTTAGGAAGCCGGGATTCGCCCCAGCATTTT
d_call: .; v_call: TRBV15; cdr3_length: 15; clone_size: .; j_call: TRBJ2-7; cdr3_aa: CATSRPTASSYEQYF; cdr3_nt: TGTGCCACCAGCAGACCTACAGCGAGCTCCTACGAGCAGTACTTC
d_call: .; v_call: TRBV7-2; cdr3_length: 16; clone_size: few; j_call: TRBJ2-7; cdr3_aa: CASSPPPGLGGYEQYF; cdr3_nt: TGTGCCAGCAGCCCCCCCCCGGGGCTTGGGGGCTACGAGCAGTACTTC
d_call: TRBD2; v_call: TRBV11-2; cdr3_length: 16; clone_size: many; j_call: TRBJ2-1; cdr3_aa: CASSPPWTSGRNEQFF; cdr3_nt: TGTGCCAGCAGCCCGCCTTGGACTAGCGGGAGAAATGAGCAGTTCTTC
d_call: TRBD2; v_call: TRBV20-1; cdr3_length: 16; clone_size: many; j_call: TRBJ2-1; cdr3_aa: CSANSLAGGLYNEQFF; cdr3_nt: TGCAGTGCTAACAGTCTAGCGGGAGGGCTGTACAATGAGCAGTTCTTC
d_call: TRBD1; v_call: TRBV5-1; cdr3_length: 13; clone_size: many; j_call: TRBJ1-1; cdr3_aa: CASGRGLNTEAFF; cdr3_nt: TGCGCCAGCGGCAGGGGGCTGAACACTGAAGCTTTCTTT
d_call: TRBD1; v_call: TRBV20-1; cdr3_length: 13; clone_size: few; j_call: TRBJ2-7; cdr3_aa: CSARGTGGHEQYF; cdr3_nt: TGCAGTGCTAGAGGGACAGGGGGCCACGAGCAGTACTTC
d_call: .; v_call: TRBV11-1; cdr3_length: 16; clone_size: .; j_call: TRBJ1-2; cdr3_aa: CASSLVGQLTNYGYTF; cdr3_nt: TGTGCCAGCAGCTTAGTAGGGCAGCTCACTAACTATGGCTACACCTTC
d_call: TRBD1; v_call: TRBV3-1; cdr3_length: 15; clone_size: .; j_call: TRBJ2-1; cdr3_aa: CASSQATGVFDEQFF; cdr3_nt: TGTGCCAGCAGCCAAGCAACAGGGGTTTTCGATGAGCAGTTCTTC
d_call: .; v_call: TRBV5-1; cdr3_length: 16; clone_size: .; j_call: TRBJ1-1; cdr3_aa: CASSSSGFPGSAEAFF; cdr3_nt: TGCGCCAGCAGCTCCTCCGGGTTTCCAGGGAGCGCTGAAGCTTTCTTT
d_call: TRBD1; v_call: TRBV24-1; cdr3_length: 17; clone_size: many; j_call: TRBJ1-5; cdr3_aa: CATSETGQGYSNQPQHF; cdr3_nt: TGTGCCACCAGTGAGACCGGACAGGGCTATAGCAATCAGCCCCAGCATTTT